The T cell receptor (beta chain) described here comes from a study of cytomegalovirus exposure and HLA in healthy donors. This CDR3 has 15 amino acids. V dropped 0 bases and J dropped 5; count of bases not matched to a gene: 6. Germline assignment: CDR1 SGDLS and CDR2 YYNGEE. The PCR contained 60 Vbeta and 13 Jbeta primers. Sequenced by immunoSEQ multiplex PCR; TCRdb stores in-frame clones only, minus some. The table includes 150,000 to 180,000 clones, about four fifths detected once. The source of this sequence is a man younger than 30 in good health and CMV-seronegative. V is TRBV9 and J is TRBJ1-2, with 8 bases matching TRBD1. Sequencing input: PBMCs. The CDR3 reads CASSVDGQGAYGYTF. The CDR3 DNA reads TGTGCCAGCAGCGTAGACGGGCAGGGGGCATATGGCTACACCTTC.